A single sample is the source of the 8 T cell receptor beta chains below, sequenced in a study of T cells after yellow fever vaccination. TCRdb re-called the 5' RACE reads through MiXCR, storing one row per CDR3 protein. The data hold approximately 240,000 distinct CDR3 sequences, with roughly 3.7% observed a single time. Sequenced material: PBMCs, taken 15 days after the yellow fever booster vaccination. The receptors here all came from a man aged 18 to 29 who received the YFV17D yellow fever vaccine.

This clonotype was counted at least ten times. The chain joins TRBV4-1 to TRBJ1-6; D gene unclear. The V gene's germline CDR1 is MGHRA and CDR2 YSYEKL. V shed 1 base and J shed 4 bases, with 11 bases lying between them. The CDR3 is 16 amino acids. The CDR3 DNA is TGCGCCAGCAGCCAAGTCCTGAAAGTATATAATTCACCCCTCCACTTT. This gives the protein CASSQVLKVYNSPLHF.

This clonotype showed up many times. The CDR3 DNA reads as TGCGCCAGCAGCCAAGCAATTGGCCGCGAGCAGTTCTTC. It codes for CASSQAIGREQFF. This chain connects TRBV4-1 to TRBJ2-1; unclear D gene. CDR3 length: 13 residues. V lost 1 base to trimming and J lost 10 bases, with 11 bases between them. Per the germline V gene, CDR1 is MGHRA and CDR2 is YSYEKL.

Only a few counts were recorded for this clonotype. The gene calls are TRBV10-3 and TRBJ1-1; 9 bases match TRBD1. The J segment lost 1 base and the V segment lost 10 bases, leaving 7 bases of the junction unmatched. The CDR3 consists of 14 residues. CDR1 and CDR2 from the germline V gene are ENHRY and SYGVKD. CDR3: CATTTGQGNTEAFF. The CDR3 bases are TGTGCCACGACGACGGGACAGGGGAACACTGAAGCTTTCTTT.

This clonotype was seen ten or more times. This CDR3 is CASTPEGGGYGYTF. The CDR3 DNA follows: TGTGCCAGCACCCCGGAGGGGGGTGGCTATGGCTACACCTTC. The chain combines TRBV7-9 with TRBJ1-2; D possibly corresponds to TRBD1 (6 bases). Trimming cost V 7 bases and J 4 bases, with 16 bases left between them. Germline V gene data show CDR1 as SEHNR and CDR2 as FQNEAQ (reference sequence). The CDR3 is 14 amino acids.

This clonotype was seen many times. The gene calls are TRBV10-3 and TRBJ2-5, with D perhaps being TRBD1 or TRBD2 (6 bases each). The CDR3 contains 12 residues. With 6 bases removed from V and 4 bases from J, the gap between germline ends came to 9 bases. The germline V gene has CDR1 ENHRY and CDR2 SYGVKD. The CDR3 protein is CAIRGGGETQYF. CDR3 sequence (DNA): TGTGCCATCAGGGGGGGCGGAGAGACCCAGTACTTC.

This clonotype appeared many times. This chain connects TRBV12-3 or TRBV12-4 to TRBJ1-5; 10 bases are shared with TRBD1. The CDR3 totals 16 residues. The V gene end was trimmed by 1 base and the J gene end by 6 bases; junction bases not matched to a gene: 6. The CDR3 sequence: CASSLDGTGESQPQHF. CDR3 DNA: TGTGCCAGCAGTTTAGATGGGACAGGGGAGAGTCAGCCCCAGCATTTT.

In its sample, this clonotype was seen many times. V and J are TRBV4-3 and TRBJ2-2; the match to TRBD2 covers 7 bases. Germline CDR1 and CDR2: LGHNA and YSLEER. Trimming removed 0 bases from V and 0 bases from J; junction bases left unmatched: 7. The CDR3 length is 18 residues. This CDR3 reads CASSQEPSGATNTGELFF. The CDR3 DNA sequence: TGCGCCAGCAGCCAAGAACCCAGCGGGGCGACGAACACCGGGGAGCTGTTTTTT.

The chain uses TRBV21-1 and TRBJ2-6; the table's D call of TRBD1 was not tested on the DNA. TRBV21-1 is given as a pseudogene. The CDR3 length is 16 residues. This chain's CDR3 is CASSKDRASGANVLTF. The CDR3 DNA reads TGTGCCAGCAGCAAAGACAGGGCCTCTGGGGCCAACGTCCTGACTTTC.